These 21 T cell receptor beta chains came from one sample sequenced in a study of blood T cell repertoires in COVID-19. Here immunoSEQ multiplex PCR was the method, and the copy in TCRdb shows in-frame clones only, minus some. The data show about 210,000 clones, roughly 85% seen once. The sequencing sample was made of peripheral blood. These receptors were taken from a woman between 70 and 85 years old with COVID-19, enrolled during active disease.

In regard to this clone: A junction boundary mismatches the germline segment, possibly from a read error. The V call is TRBV7-7, the J call TRBJ2-2; 9 bases align to TRBD1. This CDR3 contains 17 residues. Germline lookup yields CDR1 SSHAT and CDR2 FNYEAQ (reference sequence). In DNA form, the CDR3 reads TGTGCTAGCAGCTTAGCCCCGGGACAGGGAATGGCCGGGGAGCTGTTTTTT. This translates into CASSLAPGQGMAGELFF.

This chain uses TRBV11-3 with TRBJ2-5, with a tentative D call TRBD1 (6 bases). Deletions cut 3 bases from V and 1 base from J, with 15 bases between. Germline V gives CDR1 SGHNT, CDR2 YENEEA. CDR3 length: 16 amino acids. The CDR3 protein is CASSLSVRTAQETQYF. Here the CDR3 DNA reads TGTGCCAGCAGCTTGTCCGTGCGGACAGCCCAAGAGACCCAGTACTTC.

V usage is TRBV12-3 or TRBV12-4 and J usage is TRBJ1-2; perhaps TRBD1 as D (5 bases). CDR3 length: 13 residues. Trimming stripped 2 bases from V and 5 bases from J, with 9 bases between. CDR3 protein: CASSLTGRYGYTF. The CDR3, as DNA: TGTGCCAGCAGTTTAACAGGAAGATATGGCTACACCTTC.

This clone was observed a few times. The chain joins TRBV30 to TRBJ1-3, with D hard to call. Germline-derived CDR1 and CDR2 are GTSNPN and SVGIG (reference sequence). This CDR3 comprises 13 residues. V lost 5 bases to trimming and J lost 0 bases, with 8 bases between them. DNA of the CDR3: TGTGCCTGGGACATCAGCTCTGGAAACACCATATATTTT. Translated: CAWDISSGNTIYF. The whole variable domain, filled in from reference TRBV30 and TRBJ1-3, reads SQTIHQWPATLVQPVGSPLSLECTVEGTSNPNLYWYRQAAGRGLQLLFYSVGIGQISSEVPQNLSASRPQDRQFILSSKKLLLSDSGFYLCAWDISSGNTIYFGEGSWLTVV.

The genes are TRBV6-5 and TRBJ1-6; the match to TRBD1 covers 11 bases. CDR1 is MNHEY and CDR2 is SVGAGI in the germline V gene. The CDR3 length is 13 residues. V dropped 6 bases and J dropped 9; count of bases not matched to a gene: 1. The CDR3 DNA reads TGTGCCAGCAGCGGACAGGGGGCTTCACCCCTCCACTTT. It translates to CASSGQGASPLHF.

The chain joins TRBV5-1 to TRBJ1-2; D not resolved. Germline lookup yields CDR1 SGHRS and CDR2 YFSETQ. CDR3 length equals 14 residues. V lost 1 base and J 1 base, leaving 8 bases between the germline ends. The CDR3 DNA sequence: TGCGCCAGCAGCTTGAGCGGAGGTAACTATGGCTACACCTTC. Translation gives CASSLSGGNYGYTF.

The chain recombines TRBV6-2 or TRBV6-3 with TRBJ1-2, with TRBD1 identical over 11 bases. With V trimmed by 4 bases and J by 3 bases, 4 bases remained unmatched. Germline lookup yields CDR1 MNHEY and CDR2 SVGEGT. The CDR3 length is 15 residues. CDR3 DNA sequence: TGTGCCAGCAGTTCACCGGGACAGGGGGACTATGGCTACACCTTC. As protein: CASSSPGQGDYGYTF.

This clone is a singleton in its sample. This chain connects TRBV9 to TRBJ2-1; TRBD2 agrees at 11 bases. CDR1 and CDR2 from the germline V gene are SGDLS and YYNGEE. V lost 3 bases, J lost 0 bases, and 5 bases stayed unmatched. This CDR3 contains 17 residues. DNA of the CDR3: TGTGCCAGCAGCGAAATAGCGGGAGGGAGCTCCTACAATGAGCAGTTCTTC. As protein: CASSEIAGGSSYNEQFF. Combining the CDR3 with reference TRBV9 and TRBJ2-1 gives the whole variable domain DSGVTQTPKHLITATGQRVTLRCSPRSGDLSVYWYQQSLDQGLQFLIQYYNGEERAKGNILERFSAQQFPDLHSELNLSSLELGDSALYFCASSEIAGGSSYNEQFFGPGTRLTVL.

This chain connects TRBV19 to TRBJ2-7; TRBD1 might be the D (6 bases). Germline loops: CDR1 LNHDA, CDR2 SQIVND (reference sequence). This CDR3 contains 15 residues. V was trimmed by 6 bases and J by 0 bases, leaving 15 bases between them. CDR3 protein: CASSFGQTVSYEQYF. The CDR3 nucleotides read TGTGCCAGTAGCTTCGGACAGACCGTCTCCTACGAGCAGTACTTC.

This clone was seen only once. The chain uses TRBV5-1 and TRBJ2-3; tentative D call: TRBD2 (6 bases). The CDR3 runs 13 residues. Germline V lookup: CDR1 SGHRS, CDR2 YFSETQ. V was shortened by 5 bases and J by 4 bases, with 11 bases between the two germline ends. The CDR3 DNA follows: TGCGCCAGCAGGGAGGGGTTACCAGATACGCAGTATTTT. Translated, it gives CASREGLPDTQYF. Filled out from reference TRBV5-1 and TRBJ2-3, the complete variable domain reads KAGVTQTPRYLIKTRGQQVTLSCSPISGHRSVSWYQQTPGQGLQFLFEYFSETQRNKGNFPGRFSGRQFSNSRSEMNVSTLELGDSALYLCASREGLPDTQYFGPGTRLTVL.

As regards this clone: This could be a read error, since a much larger clone is one nucleotide away. The gene calls are TRBV11-2 and TRBJ2-7; D is uncertain. The CDR3 is made up of 11 amino acids. CDR1 and CDR2 (germline): SGHAT, FQNNGV. V was shortened by 4 bases and J by 1 base, with 2 bases between the two germline ends. The CDR3 nucleotides are TGTGCCAGCAGCTCTTCCTACGAGCAGTACTTC. It specifies CASSSSYEQYF.

Of note for this clone: No DNA is shown, since the ends of the CDR3 on it are uncertain; the CDR3 is the one TCRdb lists. The CDR3 here is CASSARTLVGRGTF. J is TRBJ1-2 and V is TRBV2; the table's TRBD1 call for D was not verified on the DNA. The CDR3 is made up of 14 amino acids, end residues included. Germline CDR1 is SNHLY and CDR2 is FYNNEI.

The chain links TRBV6-4 to TRBJ1-6; 7 bases line up with TRBD1. Germline V lookup: CDR1 MRHNA, CDR2 SNTAGT. Unmatched junction bases numbered 7, after V lost 4 bases and J lost 7 bases. This CDR3 is built from 15 residues. CDR3 region: CASSALGQTNSPLHF. As DNA, the CDR3 is TGTGCCAGCAGTGCTTTGGGACAGACAAATTCACCCCTCCACTTT.

The chain combines TRBV6-1 with TRBJ1-5, with D perhaps TRBD1 (5 bases). The germline V and J ends were trimmed by 3 bases and 4 bases, with 19 bases remaining between them. Germline loops: CDR1 MNHNS, CDR2 SASEGT. There are 17 residues in the CDR3. In DNA, the CDR3 is TGTGCCAGCAGTGATCAACGGCTCCGGGGGGATAATCAGCCCCAGCATTTT. This codes for CASSDQRLRGDNQPQHF.

As DNA, the CDR3 is TGTGCCAGCAGCGTAGCGGACAGGGGTTATGGCTACACCTTC. It encodes CASSVADRGYGYTF. V gene TRBV9 combines with J gene TRBJ1-2; 9 bases fit TRBD1. The CDR3 has 14 residues. Germline loops: CDR1 SGDLS, CDR2 YYNGEE. Trimming cost V 0 bases and J 5 bases; bases outside gene matches: 2.

The rearrangement links TRBV6-5 to TRBJ1-2, with TRBD1 as a possible D gene (6 bases). Trimming shortened V by 6 bases and J by 5 bases, and 16 bases separated the two germline ends. Germline CDR1 MNHEY, CDR2 SVGAGI. The CDR3 is 14 amino acids. The CDR3 here is CASSPGVREYGYTF. The CDR3 nucleotides are TGTGCCAGCAGCCCAGGGGTTCGAGAATATGGCTACACCTTC.

For the CDR3, the DNA is TGTGCCAGCAGCCCGGGGGTGGCGAGTTACAATGAGCAGTTCTTC. As protein: CASSPGVASYNEQFF. This chain links TRBV11-3 with TRBJ2-1; tentative D call: TRBD2 (6 bases). Germline CDR1 and CDR2: SGHNT and YENEEA. Trimming removed 5 bases at V and 4 bases at J, with 15 bases between. The CDR3 extends over 15 amino acids.

The chain uses TRBV7-9 and TRBJ2-1, with TRBD2 matching over 7 bases. Germline V gives CDR1 SEHNR, CDR2 FQNEAQ (reference sequence). The CDR3 extends over 15 amino acids. V gave up 1 base and J gave up 8 bases; unmatched junction bases: 8. CDR3 in amino acids: CASSLGSGASDEQFF. The CDR3 coding sequence is TGTGCCAGCAGCTTAGGAAGCGGGGCTTCAGATGAGCAGTTCTTC.

Only a few counts were recorded for this clone. This chain joins TRBV10-3 and TRBJ1-5; D is uncertain. The CDR3 runs 13 residues. Germline loops: CDR1 ENHRY, CDR2 SYGVKD. Trimming removed 6 bases from V and 1 base from J, with 7 bases in between. CDR3 in amino acids: CAISSISNQPQHF. The DNA of the CDR3 is TGTGCCATCAGCTCTATAAGCAATCAGCCCCAGCATTTT.

In DNA form, the CDR3 reads TGTGCCAGCAGCGGAACGGGAGGGCCGGCAGATACGCAGTATTTT. Translating it yields CASSGTGGPADTQYF. This chain connects TRBV27 to TRBJ2-3; 8 bases map to TRBD2. The germline V gene has CDR1 MNHEY and CDR2 SMNVEV (reference sequence). The CDR3 is 15 amino acids. J lost 4 bases, V lost 6 bases, and 9 bases had no gene match.

The chain links TRBV18 to TRBJ2-7; perhaps TRBD2 as D (6 bases). V dropped 6 bases and J dropped 8 bases, with 14 bases sitting between them. Germline values: CDR1 KGHSH, CDR2 LQKENI. The CDR3 length is 12 residues. The CDR3: CASSGEEGQQYF. The CDR3 DNA reads TGTGCCAGCTCCGGGGAGGAGGGGCAGCAGTACTTC.